This section outlines one T cell receptor (beta chain) sequence together with its context. Its antigen remains unknown. The source of the sample is a study of Tregs in tolerant kidney transplant recipients. Study-wide points: Expanding Tregs on activated donor B cells appeared to best identify donor-specific TCRbeta clones. In tolerant patients, donor-specific Tregs outgrew total Tregs, suggesting antigen-driven expansion.

Trimming took 6 bases from V and 8 from J; bases not matched to a gene: 15. The germline V gene has CDR1 SNHLY and CDR2 FYNNEI. There are 15 residues in the CDR3. The protocol was immunoSEQ multiplex PCR, while the TCRdb copy is restricted to in-frame clones and leaves out a portion. The repertoire holds 75,000 to 85,000 clones, with roughly 90% as singletons. The chain links TRBV2 to TRBJ1-1; 7 nucleotides line up with TRBD1. The input for sequencing was Tregs from blood, taken before the transplant. The receptor comes from a human donor who received a combined kidney and bone marrow transplant. The CDR3 bases are TGTGCCAGCAGAGGGATCGGACAGGTGAGGGCCGAAGCTTTCTTT. Translation: CASRGIGQVRAEAFF.